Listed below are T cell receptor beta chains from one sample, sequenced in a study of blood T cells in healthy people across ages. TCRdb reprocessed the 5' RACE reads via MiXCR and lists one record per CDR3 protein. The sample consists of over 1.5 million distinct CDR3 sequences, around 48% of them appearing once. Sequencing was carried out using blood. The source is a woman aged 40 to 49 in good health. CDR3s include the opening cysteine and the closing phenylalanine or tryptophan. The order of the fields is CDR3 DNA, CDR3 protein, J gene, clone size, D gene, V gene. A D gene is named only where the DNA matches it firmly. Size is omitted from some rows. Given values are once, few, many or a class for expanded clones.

CDR3 DNA: TGCGCCAGCAGCCAAGGTCCAGGGCAGGGGTTGAGGTTCTTC
CDR3 protein: CASSQGPGQGLRFF
J gene: TRBJ2-1
clone size: -
D gene: -
V gene: TRBV4-3

CDR3 DNA: TGCAGCGTTGGGACTAGCGGGGCAGATACGCAGTATTTT
CDR3 protein: CSVGTSGADTQYF
J gene: TRBJ2-3
clone size: few
D gene: TRBD2
V gene: TRBV29-1

CDR3 DNA: TGTGCCAGCAGTCCGCTAGGCACAGGGTTTGGTGGCTACACCTTC
CDR3 protein: CASSPLGTGFGGYTF
J gene: TRBJ1-2
clone size: few
D gene: -
V gene: TRBV6-6

CDR3 DNA: TGTGCCAGCAGCCCTCTACCACGGTCCTACAATGAGCAGTTCTTC
CDR3 protein: CASSPLPRSYNEQFF
J gene: TRBJ2-1
clone size: few
D gene: -
V gene: TRBV7-3

CDR3 DNA: TGTGCCAGCAGCCAACGACTAGCGGGGCCGGATGAGCAGTTCTTC
CDR3 protein: CASSQRLAGPDEQFF
J gene: TRBJ2-1
clone size: few
D gene: TRBD2
V gene: TRBV4-2

CDR3 DNA: TGCGCCAGCAGCCCACTGCGGACGGGGAGCACTGAAGCTTTCTTT
CDR3 protein: CASSPLRTGSTEAFF
J gene: TRBJ1-1
clone size: -
D gene: -
V gene: TRBV4-1

CDR3 DNA: TGTGCCAGCAGCTTAGTGGCGGGACAGGGGGTTTTTCAGCAGGAGACCCAGTACTTC
CDR3 protein: CASSLVAGQGVFQQETQYF
J gene: TRBJ2-5
clone size: few
D gene: TRBD1
V gene: TRBV7-2

CDR3 DNA: TGTGCCAGCAGCCAGTCCACTAGCGGGGTATCCTACGAGCAGTACTTC
CDR3 protein: CASSQSTSGVSYEQYF
J gene: TRBJ2-7
clone size: few
D gene: TRBD2
V gene: TRBV4-2

CDR3 DNA: TGCAGTGCTAGACCCCGGGGGTCTTTGAACTATGGCTACACCTTC
CDR3 protein: CSARPRGSLNYGYTF
J gene: TRBJ1-2
clone size: -
D gene: -
V gene: TRBV20-1

CDR3 DNA: TGTGCCAGCTCACCGAGCCTAGCGATTGACAATGAGCAGTTCTTC
CDR3 protein: CASSPSLAIDNEQFF
J gene: TRBJ2-1
clone size: -
D gene: -
V gene: TRBV18